The entry below describes one TCR beta chain. This specimen comes from a study of control samples from healthy donors and cancer patients. TCRdb's table, derived via immunoSEQ multiplex PCR, lists solely in-frame clones and lacks some. This sample carries about 92,000 clones, more than 75% of them seen once, and the ten largest clones take approximately 9.4%. The CDR3 runs 14 residues. Trimming shortened V by 7 bases and J by 8 bases, and 19 bases separated the two germline ends. Germline V gene lookup returns CDR1 LNHDA and CDR2 SQIVND (reference sequence). The chain employs TRBV19 and TRBJ2-3; D may be TRBD2 (6 bases). Sequenced material: blood. This TCR derives from a woman aged 55-70 years in good health. CDR3 sequence: CASTISGVQGTQYF. The CDR3 DNA reads TGTGCCAGTACAATTTCGGGGGTACAAGGTACGCAGTATTTT. The full variable domain, rest sourced from reference TRBV19 and TRBJ2-3, is DGGITQSPKYLFRKEGQNVTLSCEQNLNHDAMYWYRQDPGQGLRLIYYSQIVNDFQKGDIAEGYSVSREKKESFPLTVTSAQKNPTAFYLCASTISGVQGTQYFGPGTRLTVL.